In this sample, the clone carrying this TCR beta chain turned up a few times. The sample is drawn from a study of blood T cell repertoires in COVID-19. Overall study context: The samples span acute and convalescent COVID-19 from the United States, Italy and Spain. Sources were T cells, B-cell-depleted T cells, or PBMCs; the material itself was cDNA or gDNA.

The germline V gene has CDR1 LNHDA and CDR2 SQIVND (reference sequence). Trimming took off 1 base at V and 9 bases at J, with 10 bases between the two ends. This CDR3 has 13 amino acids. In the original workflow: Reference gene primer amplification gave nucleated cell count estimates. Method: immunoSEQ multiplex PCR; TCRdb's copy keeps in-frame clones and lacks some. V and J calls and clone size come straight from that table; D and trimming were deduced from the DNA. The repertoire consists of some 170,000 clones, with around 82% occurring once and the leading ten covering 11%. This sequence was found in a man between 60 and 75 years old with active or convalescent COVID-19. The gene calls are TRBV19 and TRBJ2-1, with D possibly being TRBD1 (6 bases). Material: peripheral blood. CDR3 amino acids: CASSIVQGTEQFF. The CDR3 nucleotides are TGTGCCAGTAGTATAGTGCAGGGGACTGAGCAGTTCTTC. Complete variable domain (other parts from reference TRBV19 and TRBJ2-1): DGGITQSPKYLFRKEGQNVTLSCEQNLNHDAMYWYRQDPGQGLRLIYYSQIVNDFQKGDIAEGYSVSREKKESFPLTVTSAQKNPTAFYLCASSIVQGTEQFFGPGTRLTVL.